The subject of this entry is one TCR beta chain. Its antigen remains unidentified. No clone much larger than this one lies a single base away; base qualities are absent. The source of the sample is a study of blood T cell repertoires in COVID-19 (dated by TCRdb to the early 2020s). Study-wide context: Samples from collaborators originated in the United States, Italy and Spain and spanned both the acute and convalescent phases of COVID-19. The repertoires were made available in a free public database intended to serve as a resource for research on the immune response to SARS-CoV-2. Deeply sampled blood TCRbeta repertoires from subjects exposed to, actively infected with, or recovered from COVID-19 were included in the dataset. The material from the prospective study consisted of cDNA or gDNA derived from T cells, B-cell-depleted T cells, or PBMCs. The samples were drawn from two sources: the first 160 participants of the ongoing ImmuneRACE study, and fewer than 1,500 subjects contributed by 6 global collaborators. Where available, HLA class I and class II types were taken from metadata supplied by the sample provider and were not determined by assay-based typing. A de-identified subject ID, COVID-19 status, age in years and sex were almost always included in the sample metadata. Results and caveats for the whole study, not just this receptor: Clinical and demographic metadata were provided uncurated, with the amount varying by source and participant.

Deletion took 1 base off V and 4 bases off J, with a span of 7 bases between the germline ends. The CDR3 sequence holds 13 residues, the cysteine and phenylalanine included. The sequence is cut down to CDR3 DNA, 39 bases in frame from base 1. CDR1 and CDR2 are read off the germline V gene (reference sequence) as LNHDA and SQIVND. TCRbeta CDR3 regions were amplified from genomic DNA using the immunoSEQ Assay, a bias-controlled multiplex PCR. The original methods were these. The number of nucleated cells in each sample was estimated by amplification of reference gene primers within the assay. Sequence reads were collapsed and filtered to measure the absolute abundance of every unique TCRbeta CDR3 rearrangement. For each sample, productive Simpson clonality was calculated as the square root of Simpson's diversity index over productive rearrangements. TCRdb took over this immuneACCESS table, retaining in-frame rearrangements with V and J assigned. Such tables are incomplete; in checked studies, under half of the missing clones stem from an unresolved V gene, and the remainder is unexplained. V and J calls and clone size are those listed in that table; D and trimming were worked out from the DNA. This sample holds fewer than 400,000 clones; under 95% were observed only once. The top ten hold approximately 18% of the sample.

In the prospective study, participants were roughly 18 to 95 years old, resided in approximately 25 geographic areas of the United States, and were enrolled through a virtual design. In the prospective study, participants were assigned to cohorts based on the clinical history participants reported in a screening survey and a study questionnaire. For ImmuneRACE Cohort 3, a participant was defined as recovered based on two consecutive negative NP/OP PCR tests, clearance by a healthcare professional, or resolution of symptoms. Each participant in the prospective study had whole blood, serum and a nasopharyngeal or oropharyngeal swab collected by mobile phlebotomists. Over an approximately 2-month period, participants in the prospective study had the option of providing additional blood draws and questionnaires. Before DNA extraction, blood samples from the prospective study were shipped at room temperature or frozen.

The rearrangement combines TRBV19 with TRBJ1-2; the D gene cannot be resolved reliably. What was sequenced was PBMCs or T cells enriched from blood (not recorded which). The clonotype originates from a woman in her thirties who had recovered from COVID-19. In nucleotide form, the sequence is TGTGCCAGTAGTATAGGCAGGTCCTATGGCTACACCTTC. This gives the protein CASSIGRSYGYTF.